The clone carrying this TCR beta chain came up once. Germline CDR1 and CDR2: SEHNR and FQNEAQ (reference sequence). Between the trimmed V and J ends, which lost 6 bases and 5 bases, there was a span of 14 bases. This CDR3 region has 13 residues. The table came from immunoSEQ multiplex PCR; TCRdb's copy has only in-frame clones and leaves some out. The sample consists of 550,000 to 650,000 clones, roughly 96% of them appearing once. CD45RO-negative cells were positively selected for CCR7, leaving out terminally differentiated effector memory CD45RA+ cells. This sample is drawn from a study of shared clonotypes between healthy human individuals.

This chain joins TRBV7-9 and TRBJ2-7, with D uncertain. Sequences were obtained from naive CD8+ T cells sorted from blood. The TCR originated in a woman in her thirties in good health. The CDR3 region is CASSLVNPNEQYF. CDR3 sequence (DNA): TGTGCCAGCAGTCTGGTAAACCCCAACGAGCAGTACTTC. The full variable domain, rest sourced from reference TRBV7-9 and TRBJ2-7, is DTGVSQNPRHKITKRGQNVTFRCDPISEHNRLYWYRQTLGQGPEFLTYFQNEAQLEKSRLLSDRFSAERPKGSFSTLEIQRTEQGDSAMYLCASSLVNPNEQYFGPGTRLTVT.